This T cell receptor (beta chain) was captured in a study of cytomegalovirus exposure and HLA in healthy donors. Per germline, CDR1 MNHEY and CDR2 SMNVEV (reference sequence). The CDR3 covers 13 residues. The V gene lost 9 bases and the J gene lost 2 bases, with 13 bases spanning the gap. This clone was picked up one time. This PCR relied on a set of 60 Vbeta primers and 13 Jbeta primers. Clones were sequenced by immunoSEQ multiplex PCR, and TCRdb holds only the in-frame ones, with some missing. The table shows 100,000 or so clones, with around 77% occurring only once. The chain links TRBV27 to TRBJ1-2; weak D call: TRBD1 (6 bases). This receptor was identified in a male donor in good health and CMV-seropositive. Sequencing input: PBMCs. The CDR3 loop is CASSQGSNYGYTF. For the CDR3, the DNA is TGTGCCAGTTCCCAGGGGTCGAACTATGGCTACACCTTC.